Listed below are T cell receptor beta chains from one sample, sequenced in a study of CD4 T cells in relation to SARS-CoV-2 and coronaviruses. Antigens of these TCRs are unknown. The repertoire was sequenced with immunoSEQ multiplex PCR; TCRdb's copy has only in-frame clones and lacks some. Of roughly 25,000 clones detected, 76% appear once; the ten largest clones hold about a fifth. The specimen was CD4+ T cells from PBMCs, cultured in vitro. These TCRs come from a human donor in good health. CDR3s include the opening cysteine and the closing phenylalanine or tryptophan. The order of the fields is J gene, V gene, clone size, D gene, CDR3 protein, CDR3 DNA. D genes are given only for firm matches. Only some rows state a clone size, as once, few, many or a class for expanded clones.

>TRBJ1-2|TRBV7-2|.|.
CASSSTQVNYGYTF
TGTGCCAGCAGCTCAACCCAAGTAAACTATGGCTACACCTTC
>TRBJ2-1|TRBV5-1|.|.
CASTGGPGVYNEQFF
TGCGCCAGCACCGGGGGCCCGGGAGTCTACAATGAGCAGTTCTTC
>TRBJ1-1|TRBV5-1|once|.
CASTWGQMNTEAFF
TGCGCCAGCACGTGGGGACAAATGAACACTGAAGCTTTCTTT
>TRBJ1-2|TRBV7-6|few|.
CASSSYRNYGYTF
TGTGCCAGCAGCTCTTACAGGAACTATGGCTACACCTTC
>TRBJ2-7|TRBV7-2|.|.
CASSSSQDEQYF
TGTGCCAGCAGCTCATCCCAAGACGAGCAGTACTTC
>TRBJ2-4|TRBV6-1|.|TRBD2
CASSEVNSGGAEYF
TGTGCCAGCAGTGAAGTTAATAGCGGGGGGGCGGAGTACTTC
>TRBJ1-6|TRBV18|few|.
CASSPSGSDSPLHF
TGTGCCAGCTCACCCAGTGGTAGTGATTCACCCCTCCACTTT
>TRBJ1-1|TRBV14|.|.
CASSQVGGGEAFF
TGTGCCAGCAGCCAAGTAGGCGGGGGTGAAGCTTTCTTT
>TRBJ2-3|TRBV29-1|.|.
CTLSGDTQYF
TGCACCCTTTCTGGAGATACGCAGTATTTT
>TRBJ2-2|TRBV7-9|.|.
CASSRRGTGELFF
TGTGCCAGCAGCAGGAGGGGAACCGGGGAGCTGTTTTTT
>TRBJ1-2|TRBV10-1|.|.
CASHSGAWGYTF
TGCGCCAGTCACTCGGGGGCATGGGGCTACACCTTC
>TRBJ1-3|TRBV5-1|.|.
CASSLEGRDSGNTIYF
TGCGCCAGCAGCTTGGAGGGACGGGACTCTGGAAACACCATATATTTT
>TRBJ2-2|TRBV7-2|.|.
CASSSGQIWYTGELFF
TGTGCCAGCAGCTCCGGACAGATATGGTACACCGGGGAGCTGTTTTTT
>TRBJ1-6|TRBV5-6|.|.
CASSSANRRYNSPLHF
TGTGCCAGCAGCTCCGCTAACCGCCGATATAATTCACCCCTCCACTTT
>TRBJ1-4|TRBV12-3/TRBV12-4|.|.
CASSQIRTEKLFF
TGTGCCAGCAGCCAAATTAGGACAGAAAAACTGTTTTTT
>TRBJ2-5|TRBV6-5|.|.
CASSPGFETQYF
TGTGCCAGCAGCCCGGGGTTTGAGACCCAGTACTTC
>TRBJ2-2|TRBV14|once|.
CASSRVRLAGAGELFF
TGTGCCAGCAGCAGGGTCCGACTAGCAGGGGCCGGGGAGCTGTTTTTT
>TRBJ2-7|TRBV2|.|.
CASKDGGEQYF
TGTGCCAGCAAGGATGGGGGGGAGCAGTACTTC
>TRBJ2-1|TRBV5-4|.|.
CASSREAGGAGEQFF
TGTGCCAGCAGTCGCGAGGCCGGGGGCGCAGGTGAGCAGTTCTTC
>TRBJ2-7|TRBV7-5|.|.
CARSLGARLKTVPDEQYF
TGTGCCAGAAGCTTGGGAGCTAGGCTAAAGACAGTTCCTGACGAGCAGTACTTC
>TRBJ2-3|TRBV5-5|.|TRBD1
CASIPAGTGVKFSTDTQYF
TGTGCCAGCATCCCCGCGGGGACAGGCGTCAAGTTTAGCACAGATACGCAGTATTTT
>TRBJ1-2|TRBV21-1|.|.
CASSKSPMVRGWSGYTF
TGTGCCAGCAGCAAATCGCCCATGGTTAGGGGGTGGAGTGGCTACACCTTC
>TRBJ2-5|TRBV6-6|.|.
CASKANQETQYF
TGTGCCAGCAAGGCCAACCAAGAGACCCAGTACTTC
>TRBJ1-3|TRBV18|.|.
CASSTGGGTIYF
TGTGCCAGCTCAACCGGTGGAGGCACCATATATTTT
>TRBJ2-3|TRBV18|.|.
CASSQGHPEDTQYF
TGTGCCAGCTCACAGGGACATCCGGAAGATACGCAGTATTTT
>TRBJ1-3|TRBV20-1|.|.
CSACGVTGNTIYF
TGCAGTGCTTGTGGGGTGACTGGAAACACCATATATTTT
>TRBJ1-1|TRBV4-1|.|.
CASSLPMLRALNTEAFF
TGCGCCAGCAGCCTTCCAATGTTGAGGGCCCTGAACACTGAAGCTTTCTTT
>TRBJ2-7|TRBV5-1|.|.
CASSPGTAFIEQYF
TGCGCCAGCAGCCCCGGGACCGCCTTCATCGAGCAGTACTTC
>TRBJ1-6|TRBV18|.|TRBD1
CASSRGQGNSPLHF
TGTGCCAGCTCACGTGGACAGGGAAATTCACCCCTCCACTTT
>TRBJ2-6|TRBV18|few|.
CASSPPSGANVLTF
TGTGCCAGCTCACCACCTTCTGGGGCCAACGTCCTGACTTTC
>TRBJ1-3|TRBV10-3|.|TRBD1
CAISAQGFTGNTIYF
TGTGCCATCAGTGCACAGGGGTTCACTGGAAACACCATATATTTT
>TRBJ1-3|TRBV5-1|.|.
CASSLAMERLAIYF
TGCGCCAGCAGCTTGGCAATGGAGAGGCTAGCCATATATTTT
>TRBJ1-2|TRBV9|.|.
CASTLWGNYGYTF
TGTGCCAGCACTCTCTGGGGGAACTATGGCTACACCTTC
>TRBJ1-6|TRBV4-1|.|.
CASSQPTGTRNSPLHF
TGCGCCAGCAGCCAACCGACCGGGACCAGAAATTCACCCCTCCACTTT
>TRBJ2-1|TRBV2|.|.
CASTLTHEQFF
TGTGCCAGCACCCTTACCCATGAGCAGTTCTTC
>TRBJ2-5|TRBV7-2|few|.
CASSLDPLGGGRETQYF
TGTGCCAGCAGCTTAGACCCCCTCGGAGGAGGTCGGGAGACCCAGTACTTC
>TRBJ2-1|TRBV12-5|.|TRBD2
CASGQPSGTNEQFF
TGTGCTAGTGGTCAACCTAGCGGGACTAATGAGCAGTTCTTC
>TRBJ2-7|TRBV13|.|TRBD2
CASSSTSGGTYEQYF
TGTGCCAGCAGCAGCACTAGCGGGGGAACCTACGAGCAGTACTTC
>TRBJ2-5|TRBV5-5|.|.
CASSQGGAVGRETQYF
TGTGCCAGCAGCCAAGGGGGTGCCGTTGGCCGAGAGACCCAGTACTTC
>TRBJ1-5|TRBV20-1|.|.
CSASARGQGYSNQPQHF
TGCAGTGCTAGTGCCAGGGGACAAGGGTATAGCAATCAGCCCCAGCATTTT
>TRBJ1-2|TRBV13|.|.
CASSLGGTYDYGYTF
TGTGCCAGCAGCTTAGGTGGGACCTATGACTATGGCTACACCTTC
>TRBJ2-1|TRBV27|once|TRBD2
CASSSSYLAGVDAYNEQFF
TGTGCCAGCAGTTCCTCATATCTAGCGGGAGTGGACGCCTACAATGAGCAGTTCTTC
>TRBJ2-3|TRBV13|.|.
CASSPRTDTQYF
TGTGCCAGCAGCCCCCGCACAGATACGCAGTATTTT
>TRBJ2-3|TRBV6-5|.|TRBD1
CASRHDRDTDTQYF
TGTGCCAGCAGGCATGACAGGGACACAGATACGCAGTATTTT
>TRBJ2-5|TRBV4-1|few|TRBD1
CASSLTGDRETQYF
TGCGCCAGCAGCCTAACAGGGGACCGGGAGACCCAGTACTTC